Listed below are T cell receptor beta chains from one sample, sequenced in a study of blood T cell repertoires in COVID-19. Sequencing was performed with immunoSEQ multiplex PCR; in TCRdb, only in-frame clones are kept and a portion is missing. The repertoire holds over 70,000 clones, more than 75% seen once, with 7% in the top ten. Sequenced sample: peripheral blood. These receptors were collected from a man aged 70 or older with acute or convalescent COVID-19. CDR3s include the opening cysteine and the closing phenylalanine or tryptophan.

j_call: TRBJ2-7; v_call: TRBV10-2; cdr3_aa: CASGLASREQYF
j_call: TRBJ2-3; v_call: TRBV11-3; cdr3_aa: CASSYRLAGGTDTQYF
j_call: TRBJ2-5; v_call: TRBV7-2; cdr3_aa: CASRGGARETQYF
j_call: TRBJ1-6; v_call: TRBV30; cdr3_aa: CAWAQRGSYNSPLHF
j_call: TRBJ1-5; v_call: TRBV19; cdr3_aa: CATVGGGESNQPQHF
j_call: TRBJ1-4; v_call: TRBV30; cdr3_aa: CAWSTSRQGSHEKLFF
j_call: TRBJ2-3; v_call: TRBV9; cdr3_aa: CASSPKTGSTDTQYF
j_call: TRBJ2-7; v_call: TRBV27; cdr3_aa: CASSFSGGTYEQYF
j_call: TRBJ1-3; v_call: TRBV27; cdr3_aa: CASSEIGAGNTIYF
j_call: TRBJ2-7; v_call: TRBV7-9; cdr3_aa: CASSSRDSYEQYF
j_call: TRBJ1-2; v_call: TRBV27; cdr3_aa: CASSLFGQGTGYTF
j_call: TRBJ1-1; v_call: TRBV5-1; cdr3_aa: CASSEDRVYTEAFF
j_call: TRBJ1-4; v_call: TRBV19; cdr3_aa: CASRQGRPEKLFF
j_call: TRBJ2-7; v_call: TRBV27; cdr3_aa: CASSLLSGTGEQYF
j_call: TRBJ2-7; v_call: TRBV7-9; cdr3_aa: CASSLVASTGEQYF
j_call: TRBJ2-1; v_call: TRBV4-1; cdr3_aa: CASSQGPAGGRNEQFF
j_call: TRBJ1-6; v_call: TRBV5-1; cdr3_aa: CASSERTGDNSPLHF
j_call: TRBJ1-5; v_call: TRBV28; cdr3_aa: CASSRNRDRAYSNQPQHF
j_call: TRBJ1-6; v_call: TRBV7-6; cdr3_aa: CASGLSSYNSPLHF
j_call: TRBJ1-1; v_call: TRBV7-3; cdr3_aa: CASSLGQNTEAFF
j_call: TRBJ1-1; v_call: TRBV10-3; cdr3_aa: CAISPSNRGLETEAFF
j_call: TRBJ1-4; v_call: TRBV28; cdr3_aa: CASSLPGQGGEKLFF